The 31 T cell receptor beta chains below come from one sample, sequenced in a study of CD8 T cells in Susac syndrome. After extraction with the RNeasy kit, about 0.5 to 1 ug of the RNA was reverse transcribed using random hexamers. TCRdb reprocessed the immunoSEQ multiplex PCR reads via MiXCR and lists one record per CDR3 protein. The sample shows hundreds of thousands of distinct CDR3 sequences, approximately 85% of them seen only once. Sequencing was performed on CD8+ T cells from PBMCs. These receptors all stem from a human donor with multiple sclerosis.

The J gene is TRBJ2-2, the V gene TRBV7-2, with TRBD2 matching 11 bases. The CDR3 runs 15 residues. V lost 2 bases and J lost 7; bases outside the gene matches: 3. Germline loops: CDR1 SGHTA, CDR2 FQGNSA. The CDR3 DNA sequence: TGTGCCAGCAGCTTACTAGCGGGAGGCAACGGGGAGCTGTTTTTT. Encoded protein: CASSLLAGGNGELFF. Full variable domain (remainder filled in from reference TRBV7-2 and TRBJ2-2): GAGVSQSPSNKVTEKGKDVELRCDPISGHTALYWYRQSLGQGLEFLIYFQGNSAPDKSGLPSDRFSAERTGGSVSTLTIQRTQQEDSAVYLCASSLLAGGNGELFFGEGSRLTVL.

In nucleotides, the CDR3 is TGTGCCAGCAGCCAAACCAGCGGGATCACCTACGAGCAGTACTTC. Translated: CASSQTSGITYEQYF. J is TRBJ2-7 and V is TRBV4-2; 7 nucleotides match TRBD2. CDR1 and CDR2 (germline): LGHNA, YNFKEQ. The CDR3 consists of 15 residues. V was clipped by 2 bases and J by 2 bases; unmatched bases: 6.

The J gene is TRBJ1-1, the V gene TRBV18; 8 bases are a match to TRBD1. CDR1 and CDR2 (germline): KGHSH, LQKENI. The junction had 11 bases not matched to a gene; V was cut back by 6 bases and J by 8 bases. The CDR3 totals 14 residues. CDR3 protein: CASSLVGTGLEAFF. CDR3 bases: TGTGCCAGCTCCCTTGTCGGGACAGGCCTAGAAGCTTTCTTT.

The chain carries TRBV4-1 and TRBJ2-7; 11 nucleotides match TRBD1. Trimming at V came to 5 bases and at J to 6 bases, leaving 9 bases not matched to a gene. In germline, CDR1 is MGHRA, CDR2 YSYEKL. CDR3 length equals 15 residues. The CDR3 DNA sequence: TGCGCCAGCAGCGCTGGACAGGGGGCGCTTACCGAGCAGTACTTC. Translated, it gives CASSAGQGALTEQYF.

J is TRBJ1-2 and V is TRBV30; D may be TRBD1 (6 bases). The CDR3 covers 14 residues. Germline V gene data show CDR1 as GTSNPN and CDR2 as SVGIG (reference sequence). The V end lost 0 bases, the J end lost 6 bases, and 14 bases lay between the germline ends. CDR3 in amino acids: CAWSVRGGSDGYTF. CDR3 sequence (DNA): TGTGCCTGGAGTGTACGAGGGGGATCGGATGGCTACACCTTC.

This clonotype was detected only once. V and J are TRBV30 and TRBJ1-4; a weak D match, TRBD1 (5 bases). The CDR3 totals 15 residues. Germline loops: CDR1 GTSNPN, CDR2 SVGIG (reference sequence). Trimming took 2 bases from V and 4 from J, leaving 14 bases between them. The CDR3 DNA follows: TGTGCCTGGAGTATGACAGAATCCCTTAATGAAAAACTGTTTTTT. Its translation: CAWSMTESLNEKLFF.

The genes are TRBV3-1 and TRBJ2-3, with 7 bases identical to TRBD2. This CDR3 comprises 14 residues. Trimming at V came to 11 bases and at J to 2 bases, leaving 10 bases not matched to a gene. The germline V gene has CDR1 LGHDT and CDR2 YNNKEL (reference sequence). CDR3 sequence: CASQRGGFTDTQYF. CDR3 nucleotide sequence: TGTGCCTCCCAGCGGGGAGGATTCACAGATACGCAGTATTTT.

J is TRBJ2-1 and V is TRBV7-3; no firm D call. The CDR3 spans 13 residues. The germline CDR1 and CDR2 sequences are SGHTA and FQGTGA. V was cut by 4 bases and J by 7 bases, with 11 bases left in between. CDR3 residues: CASSSDSQNEQFF. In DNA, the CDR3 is TGTGCCAGCAGCTCGGATTCTCAAAATGAGCAGTTCTTC.

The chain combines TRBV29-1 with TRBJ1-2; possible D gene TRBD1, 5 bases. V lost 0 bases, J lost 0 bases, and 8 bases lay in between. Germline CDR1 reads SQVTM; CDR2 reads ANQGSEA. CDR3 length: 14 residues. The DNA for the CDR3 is TGCAGCGTTGAAGACGGGGCCCCTAACTATGGCTACACCTTC. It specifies CSVEDGAPNYGYTF.

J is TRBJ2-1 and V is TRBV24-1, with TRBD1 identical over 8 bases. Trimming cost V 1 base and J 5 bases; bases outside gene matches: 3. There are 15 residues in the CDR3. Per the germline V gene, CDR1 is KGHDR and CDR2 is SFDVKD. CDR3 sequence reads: CATSDFRTGNNEQFF. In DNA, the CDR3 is TGTGCCACCAGTGATTTCCGGACAGGGAACAATGAGCAGTTCTTC.

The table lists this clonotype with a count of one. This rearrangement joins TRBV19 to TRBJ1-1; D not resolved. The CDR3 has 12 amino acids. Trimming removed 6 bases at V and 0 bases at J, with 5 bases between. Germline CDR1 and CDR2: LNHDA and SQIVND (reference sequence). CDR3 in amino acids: CASRKLNTEAFF. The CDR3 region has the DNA TGTGCCAGTAGAAAACTGAACACTGAAGCTTTCTTT.

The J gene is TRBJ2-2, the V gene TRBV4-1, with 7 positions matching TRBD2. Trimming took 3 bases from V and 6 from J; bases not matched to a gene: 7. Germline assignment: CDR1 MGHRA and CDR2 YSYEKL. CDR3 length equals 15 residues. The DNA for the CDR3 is TGCGCCAGCAGCCATCCGGGACTACCGCCCGGGGAGCTGTTTTTT. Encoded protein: CASSHPGLPPGELFF.

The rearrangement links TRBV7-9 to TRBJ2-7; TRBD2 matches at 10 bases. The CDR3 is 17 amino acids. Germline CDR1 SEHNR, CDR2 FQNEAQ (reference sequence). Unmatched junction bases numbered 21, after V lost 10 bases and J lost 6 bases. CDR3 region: CATEGASGSWRAPEQYF. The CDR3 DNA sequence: TGTGCCACTGAAGGAGCTAGCGGGAGTTGGCGGGCACCCGAGCAGTACTTC. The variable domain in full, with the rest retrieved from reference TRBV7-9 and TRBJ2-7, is DTGVSQNPRHKITKRGQNVTFRCDPISEHNRLYWYRQTLGQGPEFLTYFQNEAQLEKSRLLSDRFSAERPKGSFSTLEIQRTEQGDSAMYLCATEGASGSWRAPEQYFGPGTRLTVT.

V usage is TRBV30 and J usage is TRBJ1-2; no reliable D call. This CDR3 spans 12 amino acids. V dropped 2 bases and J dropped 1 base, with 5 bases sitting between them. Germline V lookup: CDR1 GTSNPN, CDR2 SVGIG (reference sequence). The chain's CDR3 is CAWSYSNYGYTF. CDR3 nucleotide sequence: TGTGCCTGGAGTTACAGTAACTATGGCTACACCTTC.

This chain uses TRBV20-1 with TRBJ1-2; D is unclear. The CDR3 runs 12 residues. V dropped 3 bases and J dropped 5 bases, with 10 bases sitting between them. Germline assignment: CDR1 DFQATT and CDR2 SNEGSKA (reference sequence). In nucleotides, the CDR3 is TGCAGTGCTAGTCGCTGGCCTTATGGCTACACCTTC. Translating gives CSASRWPYGYTF.

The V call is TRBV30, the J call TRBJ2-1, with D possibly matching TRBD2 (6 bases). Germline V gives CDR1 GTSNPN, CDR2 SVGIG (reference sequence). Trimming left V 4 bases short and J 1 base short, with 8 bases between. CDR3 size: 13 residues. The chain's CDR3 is CAWKEGSYNEQFF. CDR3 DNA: TGTGCCTGGAAGGAGGGTTCCTACAATGAGCAGTTCTTC. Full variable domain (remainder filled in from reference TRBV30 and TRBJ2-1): SQTIHQWPATLVQPVGSPLSLECTVEGTSNPNLYWYRQAAGRGLQLLFYSVGIGQISSEVPQNLSASRPQDRQFILSSKKLLLSDSGFYLCAWKEGSYNEQFFGPGTRLTVL.

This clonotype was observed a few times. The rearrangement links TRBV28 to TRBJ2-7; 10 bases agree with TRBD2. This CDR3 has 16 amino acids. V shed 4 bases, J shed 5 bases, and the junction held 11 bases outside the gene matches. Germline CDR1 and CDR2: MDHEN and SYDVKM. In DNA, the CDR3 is TGTGCCAGCAGTTCCCCACGGACTAGCGGAGGCAACGAGCAGTACTTC. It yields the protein CASSSPRTSGGNEQYF.

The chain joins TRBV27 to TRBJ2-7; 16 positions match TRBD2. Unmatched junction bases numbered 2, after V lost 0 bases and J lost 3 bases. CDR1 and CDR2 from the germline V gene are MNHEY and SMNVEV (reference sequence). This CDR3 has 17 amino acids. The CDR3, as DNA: TGTGCCAGCAGTTTATCGGGACTAGCGGGGGGGCACTACGAGCAGTACTTC. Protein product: CASSLSGLAGGHYEQYF.

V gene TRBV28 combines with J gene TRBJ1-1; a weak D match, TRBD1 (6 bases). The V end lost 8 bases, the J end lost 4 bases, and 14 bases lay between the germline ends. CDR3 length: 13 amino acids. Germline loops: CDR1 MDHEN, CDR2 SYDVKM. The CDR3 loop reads CASRYRVGTEAFF. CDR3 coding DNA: TGTGCCAGCCGATACAGGGTGGGCACTGAAGCTTTCTTT.

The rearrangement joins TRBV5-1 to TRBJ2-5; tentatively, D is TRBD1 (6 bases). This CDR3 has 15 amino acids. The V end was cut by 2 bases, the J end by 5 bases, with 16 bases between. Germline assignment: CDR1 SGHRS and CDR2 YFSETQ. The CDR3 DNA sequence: TGCGCCAGCAGCTTTGGGGGCACATTATCGGAGACCCAGTACTTC. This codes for CASSFGGTLSETQYF.

The CDR3 DNA follows: TGTGCCAGCAGTTTATGGGCACAGGGCGGTGAGCAGTTCTTC. Translated: CASSLWAQGGEQFF. The chain recombines TRBV28 with TRBJ2-1; D possibly corresponds to TRBD1 (6 bases). The germline V gene has CDR1 MDHEN and CDR2 SYDVKM. This CDR3 spans 14 amino acids. V lost 0 bases to trimming and J lost 9 bases, with 12 bases between them.

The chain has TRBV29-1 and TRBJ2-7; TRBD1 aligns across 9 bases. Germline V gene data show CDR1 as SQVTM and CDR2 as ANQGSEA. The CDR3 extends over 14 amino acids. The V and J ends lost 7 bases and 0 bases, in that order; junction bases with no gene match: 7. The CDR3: CSATGGESSYEQYF. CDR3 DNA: TGCAGCGCGACAGGGGGAGAAAGCTCCTACGAGCAGTACTTC.

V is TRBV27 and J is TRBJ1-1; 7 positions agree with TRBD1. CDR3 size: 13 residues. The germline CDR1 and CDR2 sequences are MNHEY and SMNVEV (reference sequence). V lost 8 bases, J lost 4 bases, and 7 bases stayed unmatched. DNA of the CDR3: TGTGCCAGCTCGACAGGGAGGGCCACTGAAGCTTTCTTT. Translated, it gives CASSTGRATEAFF.

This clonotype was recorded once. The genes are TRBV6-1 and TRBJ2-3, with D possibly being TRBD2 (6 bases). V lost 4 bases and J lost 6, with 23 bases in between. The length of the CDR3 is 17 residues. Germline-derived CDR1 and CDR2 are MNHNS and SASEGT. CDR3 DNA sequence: TGTGCCAGCAGTGGGGAGTTGCCGGGACGGGGGAAGGATACGCAGTATTTT. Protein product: CASSGELPGRGKDTQYF.

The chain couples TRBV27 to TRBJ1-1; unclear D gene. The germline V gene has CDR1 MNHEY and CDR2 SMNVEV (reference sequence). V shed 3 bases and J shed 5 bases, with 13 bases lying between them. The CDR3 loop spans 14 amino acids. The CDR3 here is CASSFANVGTEAFF. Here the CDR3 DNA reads TGTGCCAGCAGTTTCGCTAACGTAGGGACTGAAGCTTTCTTT.

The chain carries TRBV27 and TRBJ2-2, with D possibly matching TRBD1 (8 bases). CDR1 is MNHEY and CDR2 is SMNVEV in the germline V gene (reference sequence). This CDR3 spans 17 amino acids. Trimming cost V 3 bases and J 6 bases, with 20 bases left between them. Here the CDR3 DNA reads TGTGCCAGCAGTTTGTCCGCGGACAGGGAGGGAGCCGGGGAGCTGTTTTTT. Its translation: CASSLSADREGAGELFF.

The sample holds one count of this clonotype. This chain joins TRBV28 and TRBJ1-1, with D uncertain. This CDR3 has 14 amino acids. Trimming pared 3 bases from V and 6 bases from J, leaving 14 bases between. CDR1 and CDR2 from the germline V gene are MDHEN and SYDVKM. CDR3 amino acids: CASSLVTLLPEAFF. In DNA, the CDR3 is TGTGCCAGCAGTTTGGTCACCCTTTTACCTGAAGCTTTCTTT.

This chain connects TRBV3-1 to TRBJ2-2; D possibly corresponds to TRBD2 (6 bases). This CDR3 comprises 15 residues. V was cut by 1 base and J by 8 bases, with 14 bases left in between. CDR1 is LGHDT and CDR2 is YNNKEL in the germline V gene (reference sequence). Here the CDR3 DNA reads TGTGCCAGCAGCCAAGTCGGAGGGGTCACGGGGGAGCTGTTTTTT. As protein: CASSQVGGVTGELFF.

The CDR3 DNA sequence: TGCAGCGTCGACGGGCCGGGACAGGGGGCCTATGGCTACACCTTC. Translating gives CSVDGPGQGAYGYTF. The chain joins TRBV29-1 to TRBJ1-2; 12 positions agree with TRBD1. Germline loops: CDR1 SQVTM, CDR2 ANQGSEA. V was pared by 6 bases and J by 4 bases, with 9 bases of the junction left unmatched. The CDR3 contains 15 residues.

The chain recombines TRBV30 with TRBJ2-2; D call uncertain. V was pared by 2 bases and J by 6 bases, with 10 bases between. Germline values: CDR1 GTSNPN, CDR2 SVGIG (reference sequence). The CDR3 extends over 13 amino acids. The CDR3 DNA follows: TGTGCCTGGAGTCCCAGCTCGTCCGGGGAGCTGTTTTTT. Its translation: CAWSPSSSGELFF.

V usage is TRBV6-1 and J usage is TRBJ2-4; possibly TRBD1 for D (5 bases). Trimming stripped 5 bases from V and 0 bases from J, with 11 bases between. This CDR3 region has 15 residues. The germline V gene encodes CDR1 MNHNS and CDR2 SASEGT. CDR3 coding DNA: TGTGCCAGCAGTCCTTCAGGGCTAGCCAAAAACATTCAGTACTTC. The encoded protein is CASSPSGLAKNIQYF.